This entry concerns a single T cell receptor beta chain. These data originate in a study of T cell clones after liver transplantation. Across the study: Without induction therapy, subjects received standard immunosuppression until 12-24 months post-transplant. Tolerant meant at least one year fully off immunosuppression without liver enzymes above twice normal.

Here immunoSEQ multiplex PCR was the method, and the copy in TCRdb shows in-frame clones only, minus some. Here the sample spans under 20,000 clones, 75% to 90% being singletons. The CDR3 is made up of 16 amino acids. V was cut by 5 bases and J by 6 bases, with 22 bases left in between. CDR1 and CDR2 (germline): MNHEY, SMNVEV (reference sequence). The TCR comes from a human patient who received a liver transplant. Some T cells may possibly be graft donor cells. The sample consisted of CD8+ T cells from blood, taken 46 months after liver transplant. The chain recombines TRBV27 with TRBJ1-2; TRBD1 might be the D (6 bases). The DNA of the CDR3 is TGTGCCAGCAGTCCGACTATAACCGGGACACCGAATGGCTACACCTTC. As protein: CASSPTITGTPNGYTF.